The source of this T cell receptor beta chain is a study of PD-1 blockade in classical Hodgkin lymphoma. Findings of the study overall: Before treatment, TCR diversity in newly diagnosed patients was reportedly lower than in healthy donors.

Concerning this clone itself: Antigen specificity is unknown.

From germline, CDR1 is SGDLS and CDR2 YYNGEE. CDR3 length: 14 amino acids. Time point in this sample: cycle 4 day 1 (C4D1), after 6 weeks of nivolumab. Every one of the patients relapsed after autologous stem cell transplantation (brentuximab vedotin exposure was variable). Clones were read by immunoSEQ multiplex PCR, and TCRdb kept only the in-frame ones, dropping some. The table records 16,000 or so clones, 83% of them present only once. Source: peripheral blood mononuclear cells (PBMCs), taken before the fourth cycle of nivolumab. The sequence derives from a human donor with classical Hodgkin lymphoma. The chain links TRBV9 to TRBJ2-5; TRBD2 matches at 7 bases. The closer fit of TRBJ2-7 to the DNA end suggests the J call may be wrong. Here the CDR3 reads CASSGPSGPYEQYF. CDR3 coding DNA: TGTGCCAGCAGCGGACCTAGCGGACCCTACGAGCAGTACTTC.